This T cell receptor beta chain derives from a study of spatial heterogeneity in lung cancer. Time point of the sample: blood at routine non-recurrence follow-up after resection. Extraction of whole RNA from tumor, nontumor lung or frozen PBMC preceded unsorted sequencing. This clonotype was detected a few times. Its antigen is undetermined. TCRdb redid the calling of the 5' RACE reads with MiXCR, one entry per CDR3 protein. This sample has more than 95,000 distinct CDR3 sequences, with 10% to 15% found just once. Study observations and caveats: Blood carried ubiquitous expanded tumor TCRs more at resection than follow-up.

The sequence was obtained from a male donor with early-stage non-small cell lung cancer. Sequencing used PBMCs, obtained at follow-up.

CDR3 sequence reads: CSALGSNTGELFF. Here the CDR3 DNA reads TGCAGTGCGTTGGGCAGCAACACCGGGGAGCTGTTTTTT. V is TRBV29-1 and J is TRBJ2-2, with no clear D. CDR3 length equals 13 residues. The germline CDR1 and CDR2 sequences are SQVTM and ANQGSEA.